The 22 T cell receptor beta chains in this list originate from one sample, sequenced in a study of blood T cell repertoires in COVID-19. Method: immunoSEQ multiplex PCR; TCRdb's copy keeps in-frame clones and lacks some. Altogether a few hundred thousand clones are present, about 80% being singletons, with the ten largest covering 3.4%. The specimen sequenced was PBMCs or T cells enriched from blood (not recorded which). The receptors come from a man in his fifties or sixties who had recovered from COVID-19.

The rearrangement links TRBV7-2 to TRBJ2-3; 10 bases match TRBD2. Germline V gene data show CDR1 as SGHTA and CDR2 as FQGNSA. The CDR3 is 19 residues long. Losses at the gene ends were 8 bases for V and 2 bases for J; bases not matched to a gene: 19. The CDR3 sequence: CASAGSTSGFGGVTDTQYF. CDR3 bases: TGTGCCAGCGCAGGCTCGACTAGCGGGTTCGGAGGGGTCACAGATACGCAGTATTTT.

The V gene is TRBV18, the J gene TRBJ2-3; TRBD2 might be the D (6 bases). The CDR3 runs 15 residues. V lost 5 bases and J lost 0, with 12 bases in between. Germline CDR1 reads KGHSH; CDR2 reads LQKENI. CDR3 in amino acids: CASSADGTSTDTQYF. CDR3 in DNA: TGTGCCAGCTCAGCGGACGGGACTAGCACAGATACGCAGTATTTT.

CDR3 DNA: TGTGCCAGCAGCAGCACAGGGCTGGGCTCCTACAATGAGCAGTTCTTC. Amino acid sequence: CASSSTGLGSYNEQFF. The chain recombines TRBV5-4 with TRBJ2-1; perhaps TRBD1 as D (6 bases). CDR1 SGHNT and CDR2 YYREEE come from the germline V gene (reference sequence). The CDR3 extends over 16 amino acids. V was trimmed by 4 bases and J by 0 bases, leaving 14 bases between them. Variable domain in full (rest from reference TRBV5-4 and TRBJ2-1): ETGVTQSPTHLIKTRGQQVTLRCSSQSGHNTVSWYQQALGQGPQFIFQYYREEENGRGNFPPRFSGLQFPNYSSELNVNALELDDSALYLCASSSTGLGSYNEQFFGPGTRLTVL.

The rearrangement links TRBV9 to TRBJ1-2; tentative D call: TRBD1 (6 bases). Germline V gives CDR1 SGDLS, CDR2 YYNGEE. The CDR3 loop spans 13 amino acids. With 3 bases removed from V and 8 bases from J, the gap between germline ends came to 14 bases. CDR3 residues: CASSATGPGGYTF. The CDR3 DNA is TGTGCCAGCAGCGCCACAGGGCCGGGGGGCTACACCTTC.

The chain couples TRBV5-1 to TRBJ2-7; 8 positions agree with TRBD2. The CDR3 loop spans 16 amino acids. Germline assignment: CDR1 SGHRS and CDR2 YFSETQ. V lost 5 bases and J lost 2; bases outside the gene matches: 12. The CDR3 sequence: CASSPFFSGETYEQYF. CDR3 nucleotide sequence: TGCGCCAGCAGTCCCTTCTTTAGCGGGGAGACCTACGAGCAGTACTTC.

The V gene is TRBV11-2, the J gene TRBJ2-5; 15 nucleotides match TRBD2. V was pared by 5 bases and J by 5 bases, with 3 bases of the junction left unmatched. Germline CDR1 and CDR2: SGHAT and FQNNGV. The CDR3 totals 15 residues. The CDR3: CASSLGLAGGETQYF. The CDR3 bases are TGTGCCAGCAGCCTAGGACTAGCGGGGGGGGAGACCCAGTACTTC.

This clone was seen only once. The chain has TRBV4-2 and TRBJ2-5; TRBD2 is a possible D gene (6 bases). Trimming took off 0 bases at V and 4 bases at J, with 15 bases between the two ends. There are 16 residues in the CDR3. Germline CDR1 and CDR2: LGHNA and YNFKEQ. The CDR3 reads CASSQDGGLGGETQYF. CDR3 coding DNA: TGTGCCAGCAGCCAAGATGGGGGACTGGGGGGAGAGACCCAGTACTTC.

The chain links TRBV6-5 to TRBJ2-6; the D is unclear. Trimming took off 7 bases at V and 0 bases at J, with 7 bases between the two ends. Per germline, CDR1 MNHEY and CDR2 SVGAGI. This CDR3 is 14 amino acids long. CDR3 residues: CASILSSGANVLTF. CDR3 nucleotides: TGTGCCAGCATACTAAGCTCTGGGGCCAACGTCCTGACTTTC.

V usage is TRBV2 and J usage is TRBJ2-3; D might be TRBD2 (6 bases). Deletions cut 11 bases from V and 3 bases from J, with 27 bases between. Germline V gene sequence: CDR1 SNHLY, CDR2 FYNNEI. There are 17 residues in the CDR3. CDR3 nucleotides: TGTGCCGGTGGGGGTGAGTTATTAGCGGTACGAACAGATACGCAGTATTTT. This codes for CAGGGELLAVRTDTQYF.

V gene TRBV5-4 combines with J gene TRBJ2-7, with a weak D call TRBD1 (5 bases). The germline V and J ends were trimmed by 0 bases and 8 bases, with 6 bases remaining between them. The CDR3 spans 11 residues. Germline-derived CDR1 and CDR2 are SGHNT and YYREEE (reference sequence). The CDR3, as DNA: TGTGCCAGCAGCTTGGACAGGAAGCAGTACTTC. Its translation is CASSLDRKQYF.

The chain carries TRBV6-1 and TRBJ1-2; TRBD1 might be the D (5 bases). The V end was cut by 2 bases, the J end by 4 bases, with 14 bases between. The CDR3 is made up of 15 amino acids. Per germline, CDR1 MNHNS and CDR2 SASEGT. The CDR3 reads CASSEFSGVSYGYTF. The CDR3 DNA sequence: TGTGCCAGCAGTGAATTTTCGGGGGTCAGCTATGGCTACACCTTC.

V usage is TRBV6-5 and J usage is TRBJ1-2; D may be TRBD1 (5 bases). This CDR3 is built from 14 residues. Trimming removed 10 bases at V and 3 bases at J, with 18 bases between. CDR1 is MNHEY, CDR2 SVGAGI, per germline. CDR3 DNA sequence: TGTGCCACCTCAGTTAATTGGGGGGACTATGGCTACACCTTC. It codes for CATSVNWGDYGYTF.

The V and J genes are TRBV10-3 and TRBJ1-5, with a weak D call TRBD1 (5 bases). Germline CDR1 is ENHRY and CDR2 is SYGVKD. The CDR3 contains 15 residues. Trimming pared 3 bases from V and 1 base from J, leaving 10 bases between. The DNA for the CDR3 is TGTGCCATCAGTGAAGACAGAGCCAGCAATCAGCCCCAGCATTTT. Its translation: CAISEDRASNQPQHF.

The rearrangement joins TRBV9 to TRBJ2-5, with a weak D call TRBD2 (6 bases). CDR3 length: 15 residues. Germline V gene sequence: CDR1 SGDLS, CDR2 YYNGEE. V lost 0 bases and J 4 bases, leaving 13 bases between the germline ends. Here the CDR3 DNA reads TGTGCCAGCAGCGTAGCGGGAGATTCGCGAGAGACCCAGTACTTC. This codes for CASSVAGDSRETQYF.

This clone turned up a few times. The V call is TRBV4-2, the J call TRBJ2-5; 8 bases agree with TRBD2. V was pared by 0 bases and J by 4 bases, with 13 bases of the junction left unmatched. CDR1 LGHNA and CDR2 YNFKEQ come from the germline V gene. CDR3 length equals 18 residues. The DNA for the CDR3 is TGTGCCAGCAGCCAAGATTGGGGGGCCGGGAGGGCCGGAGAGACCCAGTACTTC. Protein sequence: CASSQDWGAGRAGETQYF.

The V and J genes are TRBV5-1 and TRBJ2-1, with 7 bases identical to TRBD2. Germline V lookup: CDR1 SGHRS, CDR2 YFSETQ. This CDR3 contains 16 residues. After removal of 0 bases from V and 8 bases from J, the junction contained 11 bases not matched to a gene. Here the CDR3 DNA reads TGCGCCAGCAGCTTGGTCTTGGCGAGCGGGGCCGATGAGCAGTTCTTC. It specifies CASSLVLASGADEQFF. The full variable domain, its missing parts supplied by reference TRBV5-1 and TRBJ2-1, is KAGVTQTPRYLIKTRGQQVTLSCSPISGHRSVSWYQQTPGQGLQFLFEYFSETQRNKGNFPGRFSGRQFSNSRSEMNVSTLELGDSALYLCASSLVLASGADEQFFGPGTRLTVL.

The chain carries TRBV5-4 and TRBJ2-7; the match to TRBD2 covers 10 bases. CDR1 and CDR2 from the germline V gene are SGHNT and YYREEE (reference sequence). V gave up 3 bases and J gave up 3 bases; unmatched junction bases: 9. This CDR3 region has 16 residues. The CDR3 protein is CASSSDSGGILYEQYF. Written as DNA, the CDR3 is TGTGCCAGCAGCTCCGATAGCGGGGGGATCCTCTACGAGCAGTACTTC. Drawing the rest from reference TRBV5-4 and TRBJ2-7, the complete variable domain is ETGVTQSPTHLIKTRGQQVTLRCSSQSGHNTVSWYQQALGQGPQFIFQYYREEENGRGNFPPRFSGLQFPNYSSELNVNALELDDSALYLCASSSDSGGILYEQYFGPGTRLTVT.

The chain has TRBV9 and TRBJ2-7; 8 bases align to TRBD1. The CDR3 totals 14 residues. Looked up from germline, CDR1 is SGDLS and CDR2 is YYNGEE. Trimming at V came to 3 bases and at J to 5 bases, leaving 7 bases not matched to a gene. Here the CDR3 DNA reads TGTGCCAGCAGCGCAACAGGGACAGGTCACGAGCAGTACTTC. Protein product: CASSATGTGHEQYF.

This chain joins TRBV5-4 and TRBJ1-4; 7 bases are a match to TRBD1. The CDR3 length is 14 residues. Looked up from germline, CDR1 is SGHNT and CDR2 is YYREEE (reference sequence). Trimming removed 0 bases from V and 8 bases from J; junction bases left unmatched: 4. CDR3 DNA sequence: TGTGCCAGCAGCTTGGGACAGGGCGGAGAAAAACTGTTTTTT. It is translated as CASSLGQGGEKLFF.

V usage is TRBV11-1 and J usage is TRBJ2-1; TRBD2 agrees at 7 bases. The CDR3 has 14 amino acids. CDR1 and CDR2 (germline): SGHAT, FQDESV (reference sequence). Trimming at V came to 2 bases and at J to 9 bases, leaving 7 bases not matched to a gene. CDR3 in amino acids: CASSLSAGVSEQFF. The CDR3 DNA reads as TGTGCCAGCAGCTTATCCGCGGGAGTCAGTGAGCAGTTCTTC.

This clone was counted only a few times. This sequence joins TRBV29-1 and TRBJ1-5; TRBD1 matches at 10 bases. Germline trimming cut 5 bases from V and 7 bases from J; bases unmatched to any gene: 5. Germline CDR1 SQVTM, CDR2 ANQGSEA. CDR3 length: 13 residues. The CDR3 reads CSVRTGGTQPQHF. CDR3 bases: TGCAGCGTTAGGACAGGGGGGACCCAGCCCCAGCATTTT.

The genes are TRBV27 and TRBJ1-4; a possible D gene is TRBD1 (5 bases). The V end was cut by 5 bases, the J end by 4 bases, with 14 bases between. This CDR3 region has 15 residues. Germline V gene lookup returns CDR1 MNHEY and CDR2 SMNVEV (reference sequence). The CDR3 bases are TGTGCCAGCAGTCCAAGACAGCTTATTAATGAAAAACTGTTTTTT. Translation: CASSPRQLINEKLFF.